Sequencing of this TCR beta chain was carried out in a study of Ad26.COV2.S vaccination and SARS-CoV-2 variants (dated by TCRdb to the early 2020s). Background on the whole study: Donors in the vaccine arm were drawn from COV1001, a multicentre, randomized, double-blind, placebo-controlled phase I-IIa trial testing Ad26.COV2.S in healthy adults. Ad26.COV2.S was given intramuscularly at 5x10^10 or 1x10^11 viral particles, as a single shot or as two shots 56 days apart. TCRbeta repertoire sequencing was used to assess the specificity and breadth of SARS-CoV-2-reactive T cell receptors after Ad26.COV2.S vaccination. The TCR-sequenced set comprised about 30 samples: some 19 Ad26.COV2.S vaccine recipients, 5 placebo recipients and 8 SARS-CoV-2 convalescent individuals. Participants in the trial were split at random into five groups of five each, receiving low-dose or high-dose Ad26.COV2.S once or twice, or else placebo on both occasions. Blinding of investigators to trial group allocation was maintained during experiments and outcome assessment. What the study reported, not specific to this receptor: The study lacked the statistical power to compare responses across vaccine doses or regimens. Comparable non-spike TCR breadth was observed between vaccine and placebo recipients, consistent with only spike being contained in the vaccine. After vaccination, substantial breadth of spike-specific CD8+ and CD4+ T cell responses was reported. Spike-specific TCR breadth was higher in Ad26.COV2.S recipients than in placebo recipients (P = 0.0014). It was noted by the authors that total T cell responses may have been underestimated by the TCR breadth and depth analyses.

A remark on this clone: Which antigen it targets is not known. No quality values exist for individual bases; no much larger clone is one base distant.

The sample's treatment or condition label, decoded: around 19 received Ad26.COV2.S at low or high dose, single or two shots; five or six received placebo; per-sample allocation not given. Repertoires of vaccine and placebo recipients were sequenced from samples taken on day 63 after the first injection. Between 29 July and 7 August 2020, Cohort 1b enrolled around 25 adults aged 18-55 years at one site in Boston, USA. Ad26.COV2.S was a replication-incompetent adenovirus type 26 vector that expressed a prefusion-stabilized SARS-CoV-2 spike protein derived from the original Wuhan strain. At the junction V is shortened by 6 bases and J by 0 bases, with 22 bases in between. The germline V gene (reference sequence) sets CDR1 to SEHNR and CDR2 to FQNEAQ. Including the terminal cysteine and phenylalanine, the CDR3 comprises 18 residues. Only the CDR3 portion is preserved as DNA: 54 bases, with reading frame beginning at the first base.

TCRbeta CDR3 regions were sequenced with the immunoSEQ Assay. After extraction, genomic DNA underwent amplification by bias-controlled multiplex PCR, followed by high-throughput sequencing. In the authors' own workflow: To quantify the absolute abundance of every unique TCRbeta CDR3 region, sequences were collapsed and filtered. Usable DNA was measured by amplifying reference genes present in all nucleated cells, and TCRbeta template counts were normalized to that usable DNA to estimate T cell fraction. Repertoire TCRs were annotated as SARS-CoV-2-specific by exact matching of V gene, CDR3 amino acid sequence and J gene to a known reactive TCR set. The reference SARS-CoV-2 TCR set came from MIRA and was filtered for enrichment in COVID-19-positive ImmuneCODE repertoires, removing public or cross-reactive TCRs. Using the MIRA antigens, annotated TCRs were further analysed by specific ORF or by position within an ORF. Breadth was defined as the number of annotated unique rearrangements divided by the total number of unique productive rearrangements, and depth was defined as the summed frequency of the annotated unique rearrangements. TCR breadth was compared between groups using two-sided Wilcoxon rank-sum tests. Here the immuneACCESS table is served through TCRdb, limited to in-frame sequences with V and J called. Missing clones are a known gap in these copies; in checked studies unresolved V genes cover under half, and the rest lacks a known reason. V, J and clone size are taken as reported in that table, and D and trimming were inferred from the DNA itself. Across this sample there are around 380,000 clones, with less than 90% seen only once. The top ten hold approximately 3.7% of the sample.

The sequences come from peripheral blood, collected in a trial of Ad26.COV2.S vaccine versus placebo. The TCR was taken from a person aged 18-65 years who received the Ad26.COV2.S COVID-19 vaccine or a placebo. Recombination linked TRBV7-9 to TRBJ2-3, and perhaps TRBD2 as D gene, on 5 matching bases. The CDR3 protein is CASRQSPRAGLSTDTQYF. The DNA sequence follows: TGTGCCAGCAGACAATCCCCCCGGGCGGGCCTTAGCACAGATACGCAGTATTTT. Reference TRBV7-9 and TRBJ2-3 genes cover what lies past the CDR3, so the full variable domain is DTGVSQNPRHKITKRGQNVTFRCDPISEHNRLYWYRQTLGQGPEFLTYFQNEAQLEKSRLLSDRFSAERPKGSFSTLEIQRTEQGDSAMYLCASRQSPRAGLSTDTQYFGPGTRLTVL.